Each of the 26 T cell receptor beta chains below was sequenced from the same sample in a study of blood T cell repertoires in COVID-19. The repertoire was sequenced with immunoSEQ multiplex PCR; TCRdb's copy has only in-frame clones and lacks some. The sample lists about 360,000 clones; 80% to 90% were seen once. Sequencing was carried out using peripheral blood. The receptor set was obtained from a man younger than 45 with active or convalescent COVID-19.

This CDR3 reads CASSPRAHLNTEAFF. The CDR3 nucleotides are TGTGCCAGCAGCCCCAGGGCACACCTGAACACTGAAGCTTTCTTT. The chain has TRBV7-9 and TRBJ1-1; TRBD1 is a possible D gene (5 bases). The germline gives CDR1 SEHNR, CDR2 FQNEAQ (reference sequence). This CDR3 comprises 15 residues. With 5 bases removed from V and 0 bases from J, the gap between germline ends came to 13 bases. The full variable domain, in which reference TRBV7-9 and TRBJ1-1 provide the parts outside the CDR3, is DTGVSQNPRHKITKRGQNVTFRCDPISEHNRLYWYRQTLGQGPEFLTYFQNEAQLEKSRLLSDRFSAERPKGSFSTLEIQRTEQGDSAMYLCASSPRAHLNTEAFFGQGTRLTVV.

This clone showed up many times. Here the CDR3 reads CASSSKTSGSRKQFF. The CDR3 DNA sequence: TGTGCCAGTAGTTCAAAGACTAGCGGGTCCAGGAAGCAGTTCTTC. The chain employs TRBV19 and TRBJ2-1; 10 nucleotides agree with TRBD2. The CDR3 is made up of 15 amino acids. The trim removed 5 bases at V and 11 bases at J, leaving 12 bases unmatched. In germline, CDR1 is LNHDA, CDR2 SQIVND (reference sequence).

This chain links TRBV5-1 with TRBJ1-1; D unresolved. The V gene lost 4 bases and the J gene lost 5 bases, with 12 bases spanning the gap. Germline values: CDR1 SGHRS, CDR2 YFSETQ. The CDR3 has 13 amino acids. The CDR3, as DNA: TGCGCCAGCAGCCAATCGTCGGGGACTGAAGCTTTCTTT. As protein: CASSQSSGTEAFF.

This chain joins TRBV9 and TRBJ2-1, with a weak D call TRBD1 (6 bases). The CDR3 has 13 residues. In germline, CDR1 is SGDLS, CDR2 YYNGEE. V dropped 4 bases and J dropped 2 bases, with 7 bases sitting between them. The CDR3 protein is CASSWGPYNEQFF. CDR3 coding DNA: TGTGCCAGCAGCTGGGGGCCCTACAATGAGCAGTTCTTC.

This clone has just one count. The chain combines TRBV23-1 with TRBJ2-7, with 7 bases aligning to TRBD2. TRBV23-1 is recorded as an ORF, its role being uncertain. V was pared by 2 bases and J by 1 base, with 14 bases of the junction left unmatched. The CDR3 has 18 amino acids. CDR3 sequence reads: CASSQPKCGRGGSYEQYF. The CDR3 nucleotides are TGCGCCAGCAGTCAACCTAAGTGTGGCCGCGGGGGATCCTACGAGCAGTACTTC.

The chain carries TRBV27 and TRBJ2-7; D gene uncertain. Trimming took 3 bases from V and 3 from J, leaving 9 bases between them. Germline V gene sequence: CDR1 MNHEY, CDR2 SMNVEV (reference sequence). The CDR3 has 13 amino acids. CDR3 in amino acids: CASSLGMNYEQYF. The CDR3, as DNA: TGTGCCAGCAGTTTGGGCATGAACTACGAGCAGTACTTC.

The V call is TRBV6-2 or TRBV6-3, the J call TRBJ2-7, with 10 bases lining up with TRBD2. The CDR3 totals 16 residues. Per germline, CDR1 MNHEY and CDR2 SVGEGT. Trimming removed 6 bases from V and 3 bases from J; junction bases left unmatched: 11. The chain's CDR3 is CASSPRGLAGDYEQYF. The CDR3 nucleotides are TGTGCCAGCAGCCCGAGGGGCCTAGCGGGGGACTACGAGCAGTACTTC.

The V gene is TRBV6-1, the J gene TRBJ1-4; the D gene is possibly TRBD1 (5 bases). Germline CDR1 reads MNHNS; CDR2 reads SASEGT. V was trimmed by 2 bases and J by 4 bases, leaving 11 bases between them. This CDR3 spans 15 amino acids. DNA of the CDR3: TGTGCCAGCAGTGAATCGGGGGGGATTAATGAAAAACTGTTTTTT. This translates into CASSESGGINEKLFF.

V usage is TRBV7-9 and J usage is TRBJ1-6; a possible D gene is TRBD1 (6 bases). The CDR3 consists of 14 residues. The germline V gene has CDR1 SEHNR and CDR2 FQNEAQ (reference sequence). V lost 3 bases to trimming and J lost 9 bases, with 12 bases between them. The chain's CDR3 is CASSFRDKISPLHF. The CDR3 nucleotides are TGTGCCAGCAGCTTTCGGGACAAAATTTCACCCCTCCACTTT.

V is TRBV3-1 (or the pseudogene TRBV3-2) and J is TRBJ2-2; D gene uncertain. This CDR3 has 12 residues. Germline-derived CDR1 and CDR2 are LGHDT and YNNKEL (reference sequence). V shed 6 bases and J shed 2 bases, with 4 bases lying between them. The CDR3 here is CASRANTGELFF. Here the CDR3 DNA reads TGTGCCAGCAGGGCAAACACCGGGGAGCTGTTTTTT.

The chain couples TRBV9 to TRBJ1-6; D remains unclear. From germline, CDR1 is SGDLS and CDR2 YYNGEE. With 3 bases removed from V and 0 bases from J, the gap between germline ends came to 16 bases. The CDR3 loop spans 18 amino acids. This chain's CDR3 is CASSEAGSISSYNSPLHF. CDR3 bases: TGTGCCAGCAGCGAGGCAGGATCTATTAGCTCCTATAATTCACCCCTCCACTTT.

CDR3 amino acids: CAWSAGTQFITDTQYF. CDR3 in DNA: TGTGCCTGGAGTGCCGGGACACAATTTATCACAGATACGCAGTATTTT. This chain connects TRBV30 to TRBJ2-3; D is possibly TRBD1 (6 bases). The V gene lost 1 base and the J gene lost 2 bases, with 16 bases spanning the gap. The CDR3 consists of 16 residues. Germline V gene lookup returns CDR1 GTSNPN and CDR2 SVGIG (reference sequence).

This clone was detected only a few times. The V gene is TRBV19, the J gene TRBJ1-5; D might be TRBD1 (5 bases). This CDR3 is built from 15 residues. Germline-derived CDR1 and CDR2 are LNHDA and SQIVND (reference sequence). Trimming cost V 3 bases and J 6 bases, with 15 bases left between them. The CDR3, as DNA: TGTGCCAGTAGTATGGTAGCGGGGACGGGTCAGCCCCAGCATTTT. Its protein product is CASSMVAGTGQPQHF.

The chain is built from TRBV24-1 and TRBJ1-2; D is undetermined. CDR1 KGHDR and CDR2 SFDVKD come from the germline V gene. CDR3 size: 14 residues. The V end lost 3 bases, the J end lost 5 bases, and 12 bases lay between the germline ends. For the CDR3, the DNA is TGTGCCACCAGTGATCCCGGAGGTGTGTATGGCTACACCTTC. This gives the protein CATSDPGGVYGYTF.

Remarks on this clone: Other nucleotide sequences in the sample specify the same CDR3. V usage is TRBV12-3 or TRBV12-4 and J usage is TRBJ2-5, with TRBD1 as a possible D gene (5 bases). The CDR3 runs to 12 residues. V was trimmed by 6 bases and J by 5 bases, leaving 10 bases between them. CDR3 in amino acids: CASSPGFETQYF. CDR3 sequence (DNA): TGTGCCAGCAGCCCAGGGTTTGAGACCCAGTACTTC.

J is TRBJ2-1 and V is TRBV20-1; D unclear. Germline assignment: CDR1 DFQATT and CDR2 SNEGSKA (reference sequence). The V end lost 3 bases, the J end lost 10 bases, and 10 bases lay between the germline ends. This CDR3 is built from 11 residues. The CDR3 protein is CSASPEAEQFF. In DNA form, the CDR3 reads TGCAGTGCTAGTCCGGAAGCGGAGCAGTTCTTC.

Note on this clone: A single base separates this from a much larger clone, so it may be a read error. The chain carries TRBV28 and TRBJ2-5; 8 nucleotides align to TRBD1. CDR1 is MDHEN and CDR2 is SYDVKM in the germline V gene. The CDR3 is 13 amino acids. V lost 5 bases, J lost 2 bases, and 1 base stayed unmatched. The CDR3 region has the DNA TGTGCCAGCAGTCAGGGGGCGCAAGAGACCCAGTACTTC. Translated: CASSQGAQETQYF.

This clone was seen only a few times. V is TRBV6-2 or TRBV6-3 and J is TRBJ2-3, with D possibly matching TRBD2 (6 bases). Trimming took off 0 bases at V and 2 bases at J, with 15 bases between the two ends. The CDR3 has 17 residues. CDR1 and CDR2 (germline): MNHEY, SVGEGT. CDR3 loop: CASSYSKYSGDTDTQYF. In nucleotides, the CDR3 is TGTGCCAGCAGTTACTCGAAGTATAGCGGAGACACAGATACGCAGTATTTT.

This chain links TRBV7-3 with TRBJ1-1; D remains unclear. This CDR3 has 14 residues. CDR1 and CDR2 (germline): SGHTA, FQGTGA. V gave up 1 base and J gave up 0 bases, with 6 bases separating them. CDR3 region: CASSLNGMNTEAFF. CDR3 DNA sequence: TGTGCCAGCAGCTTAAACGGGATGAACACTGAAGCTTTCTTT.

V usage is TRBV28 and J usage is TRBJ2-7, with 7 bases lining up with TRBD1. V gave up 4 bases and J gave up 9 bases; unmatched junction bases: 3. The CDR3 has 11 residues. CDR1 and CDR2 (germline): MDHEN, SYDVKM. CDR3 loop: CASSYRDRQYF. CDR3 coding DNA: TGTGCCAGCAGTTACCGGGACAGGCAGTACTTC.

The rearrangement links TRBV29-1 to TRBJ2-3, with TRBD2 identical over 10 bases. V trimming: 4 bases; J trimming: 5 bases; junction bases outside the gene matches: 3. CDR3 length equals 13 residues. Germline-derived CDR1 and CDR2 are SQVTM and ANQGSEA. This CDR3 is CSVGGTSEDTQYF. In nucleotides, the CDR3 is TGCAGCGTTGGGGGGACTAGCGAAGATACGCAGTATTTT.

The genes are TRBV21-1 and TRBJ1-5. TRBV21-1 constitutes a pseudogene. The CDR3 is 13 residues long. In nucleotides, the CDR3 is TGTGCCAGCAGCACGTATAGAAATCAGCCCCAGCATTTT. Translated, it gives CASSTYRNQPQHF.

The CDR3 DNA reads as TGTGCCAGCAGTTACTCTGGGACAGCAAACTACGAGCAGTACTTC. Translating gives CASSYSGTANYEQYF. The chain combines TRBV6-5 with TRBJ2-7; 7 nucleotides agree with TRBD1. V lost 0 bases and J lost 3; bases outside the gene matches: 5. The CDR3 loop spans 15 amino acids. Germline assignment: CDR1 MNHEY and CDR2 SVGAGI.

V is TRBV23-1 and J is TRBJ2-7, with 11 bases fitting TRBD1. TRBV23-1 qualifies as an ORF whose function is uncertain. The CDR3 totals 17 residues. V shed 0 bases, J shed 0 bases, and the junction held 4 bases outside the gene matches. In DNA, the CDR3 is TGCGCCAGCAGTCAATCGCGGGACAGGGGGAGCTCCTACGAGCAGTACTTC. Protein product: CASSQSRDRGSSYEQYF.

The V call is TRBV24-1, the J call TRBJ2-5, with TRBD1 matching over 7 bases. From germline, CDR1 is KGHDR and CDR2 SFDVKD. V lost 5 bases, J lost 3 bases, and 8 bases stayed unmatched. This CDR3 spans 15 amino acids. The CDR3 sequence is CATSGGGAGEETQYF. CDR3 sequence (DNA): TGTGCCACCAGTGGAGGGGGCGCAGGCGAAGAGACCCAGTACTTC.

This clone has at least ten counts. J is TRBJ1-1 and V is TRBV5-1; the match to TRBD1 covers 7 bases. With 0 bases clipped from V and 4 bases from J, the junction kept 6 bases outside the gene matches. The CDR3 covers 15 residues. Germline V lookup: CDR1 SGHRS, CDR2 YFSETQ. The CDR3 sequence is CASSLVWTGSTEAFF. The CDR3 DNA is TGCGCCAGCAGCTTGGTATGGACAGGTAGCACTGAAGCTTTCTTT. Together with reference TRBV5-1 and TRBJ1-1, the CDR3 gives the full variable domain: KAGVTQTPRYLIKTRGQQVTLSCSPISGHRSVSWYQQTPGQGLQFLFEYFSETQRNKGNFPGRFSGRQFSNSRSEMNVSTLELGDSALYLCASSLVWTGSTEAFFGQGTRLTVV.